This T cell receptor (beta chain) stems from a study of T-cell memory formation after mild COVID-19. A few counts support this clonotype. Its antigen is unknown. TCRdb analysed the 5' RACE reads with MiXCR anew, one entry per CDR3 protein. This table has about 58,000 distinct CDR3 sequences, about 30% appearing once. V was trimmed by 6 bases and J by 3 bases, leaving 12 bases between them. The CDR3 loop spans 13 amino acids. Findings and limits, study-wide: Researchers report contracting CD4+ clones mostly in CM and EM, with CD8+ clones in EMRA. Pre-infection memory carried some responding clones, suggesting that cross-reactive memory joined. Whereas later expanders leaned CD4+, clones contracting day 15 to 85 showed a balanced CD4/CD8 makeup. Nothing showed for sure that second-wave clones peaking on day 37 were SARS-CoV-2 specific.

Sequenced sample: PBMCs or a T cell subset sorted from them (not recorded which). This clonotype originated in a man aged 18-30 years who had mild COVID-19 (a few samples of this study predate the infection). Cell type and time point are not known. The chain employs TRBV12-3 or TRBV12-4 and TRBJ2-7; possibly TRBD1 for D (6 bases). The CDR3 here is CASSPGQSYEQYV. CDR3 DNA sequence: TGTGCCAGCAGCCCAGGACAGAGCTACGAGCAGTACGTC.